This T cell receptor (beta chain) was sequenced in a study of glioma-infiltrating T cells. Amplification of TCR alpha and beta CDR3 regions from RNA used iRepertoire nested multiplex PCR. One entry per CDR3 protein results from TCRdb running MiXCR on the multiplex PCR reads. Of approximately 110,000 distinct CDR3 sequences detected, under 30% appear once; the ten largest clones hold around 30%. There are 18 residues in the CDR3. Germline V lookup: CDR1 MDHEN, CDR2 SYDVKM. V lost 6 bases and J lost 0; bases outside the gene matches: 14. This clonotype was seen more than once but under ten times. Sequenced sample: glioma tissue, nonneoplastic brain tissue, or PBMCs (not recorded which). This sequence joins TRBV28 and TRBJ1-5; the match to TRBD1 covers 7 bases. This TCR was recovered from a human donor with low-grade glioma or glioblastoma, undergoing nonglioma brain surgery, or in good health (not recorded which). Here the CDR3 reads CASSLTGTASYSNQPQHF. CDR3 DNA sequence: TGTGCCAGCAGCCTAACAGGGACAGCTTCTTATAGCAATCAGCCCCAGCATTTT.